The next 28 T cell receptor beta chains were all read from a single sample in a study of blood T cell repertoires in COVID-19. Clones were sequenced by immunoSEQ multiplex PCR, and TCRdb holds only the in-frame ones, with some missing. The table has 180,000 or so clones, about 88% seen once. Input material: peripheral blood. Receptors were obtained from a woman at least 80 years old in a cohort sampled during active or convalescent COVID-19.

The chain carries TRBV27 and TRBJ1-5, with 10 bases lining up with TRBD1. The CDR3 is made up of 15 amino acids. CDR1 and CDR2 from the germline V gene are MNHEY and SMNVEV (reference sequence). V trimming: 2 bases; J trimming: 7 bases; junction bases outside the gene matches: 5. The chain's CDR3 is CASSLLGTGVQPQHF. CDR3 coding DNA: TGTGCCAGCAGTTTACTCGGGACAGGGGTCCAGCCCCAGCATTTT.

The chain is built from TRBV5-1 and TRBJ2-3; TRBD2 matches 9 bases. CDR3 size: 15 residues. In germline, CDR1 is SGHRS, CDR2 YFSETQ. With V trimmed by 3 bases and J by 0 bases, 2 bases remained unmatched. CDR3 nucleotides: TGCGCCAGCAGCTCAGCGGGGGGAAGCACAGATACGCAGTATTTT. It codes for CASSSAGGSTDTQYF.

This rearrangement joins TRBV7-9 to TRBJ2-1; tentatively, D is TRBD1 (5 bases). The germline V and J ends were trimmed by 2 bases and 2 bases, with 7 bases remaining between them. CDR3 size: 14 residues. Germline CDR1 is SEHNR and CDR2 is FQNEAQ (reference sequence). CDR3 protein: CASSLLRAYNEQFF. The CDR3 DNA is TGTGCCAGCAGCTTACTCAGGGCCTACAATGAGCAGTTCTTC.

The rearrangement uses TRBV24-1 and TRBJ2-1; D might be TRBD1 (6 bases). The CDR3 has 15 amino acids. Germline CDR1 is KGHDR and CDR2 is SFDVKD. The V end lost 2 bases, the J end lost 4 bases, and 11 bases lay between the germline ends. The CDR3 DNA reads TGTGCCACCAGTGATTGGGACACTCAATACAATGAGCAGTTCTTC. Encoded protein: CATSDWDTQYNEQFF.

The gene calls are TRBV19 and TRBJ1-6; D gene unclear. This CDR3 spans 14 amino acids. CDR1 is LNHDA, CDR2 SQIVND, per germline (reference sequence). V lost 6 bases and J lost 8, with 14 bases in between. CDR3 residues: CASSTGVVDSPLHF. Here the CDR3 DNA reads TGTGCCAGTAGCACGGGAGTCGTGGATTCACCCCTCCACTTT.

The chain joins TRBV6-1 to TRBJ1-6, with 7 bases that match TRBD1. Germline V gene lookup returns CDR1 MNHNS and CDR2 SASEGT. The CDR3 has 16 residues. The junction had 6 bases not matched to a gene; V was cut back by 4 bases and J by 3 bases. The CDR3 loop is CASSAPGQIYNSPLHF. CDR3 nucleotides: TGTGCCAGCAGTGCCCCGGGACAGATCTATAATTCACCCCTCCACTTT.

The CDR3 bases are TGTGCCAGCAGTTTGACAGGCCTTGGCTACACCTTC. Encoded protein: CASSLTGLGYTF. V is TRBV12-3 or TRBV12-4 and J is TRBJ1-2; possibly TRBD1 for D (6 bases). V was pared by 3 bases and J by 7 bases, with 9 bases between. This CDR3 contains 12 residues.

The chain combines TRBV6-6 with TRBJ2-7, with 8 bases matching TRBD2. Germline values: CDR1 MNHNY, CDR2 SVGAGI (reference sequence). The CDR3 totals 13 residues. The V segment lost 8 bases and the J segment 4 bases; nucleotides outside the gene matches: 7. The CDR3 sequence: CASGPTSGYEQYV. CDR3 sequence (DNA): TGTGCCAGCGGCCCTACTAGCGGATACGAGCAGTACGTC.

V is TRBV6-2 or TRBV6-3 and J is TRBJ2-6; 7 bases are shared with TRBD1. V was clipped by 4 bases and J by 1 base; unmatched bases: 4. From germline, CDR1 is MNHEY and CDR2 SVGEGT. The length of the CDR3 is 16 residues. The CDR3 bases are TGTGCCAGCAGTTCTAAGGGGGCTTCTGGGGCCAACGTCCTGACTTTC. It yields the protein CASSSKGASGANVLTF.

The chain uses TRBV5-6 and TRBJ1-6; no firm D call. V was pared by 2 bases and J by 6 bases, with 12 bases between. The CDR3 length is 15 residues. The germline CDR1 and CDR2 sequences are SGHDT and YYEEEE. The CDR3 reads CASSFGSNSNSPLHF. CDR3 DNA: TGTGCCAGCAGCTTTGGGAGTAACAGTAATTCACCCCTCCACTTT.

The V gene is TRBV20-1, the J gene TRBJ1-1; D uncertain. The CDR3 sequence is 11 residues long. Germline loops: CDR1 DFQATT, CDR2 SNEGSKA (reference sequence). V lost 0 bases and J lost 10, with 9 bases in between. CDR3 coding DNA: TGCAGTGCTAGAGACGGGGTGGGAGCTTTCTTT. Translated, it gives CSARDGVGAFF.

This clone was counted a single time. The sample holds other DNA sequences that translate to the same CDR3. This chain's CDR3 is CASSLQGNNSPLHF. Here the CDR3 DNA reads TGCGCCAGCAGCTTACAGGGTAATAATTCACCCCTCCACTTT. This rearrangement joins TRBV5-1 to TRBJ1-6; D might be TRBD1 (6 bases). Trimming stripped 2 bases from V and 5 bases from J, with 8 bases between. This CDR3 spans 14 amino acids. Germline V gives CDR1 SGHRS, CDR2 YFSETQ.

The chain employs TRBV27 and TRBJ1-1; 9 positions agree with TRBD1. The CDR3 has 16 residues. Trimming cost V 1 base and J 4 bases; bases outside gene matches: 7. Looked up from germline, CDR1 is MNHEY and CDR2 is SMNVEV (reference sequence). The chain's CDR3 is CASSLWGTGSSTEAFF. DNA for the CDR3: TGTGCCAGCAGTTTATGGGGGACAGGGAGTAGCACTGAAGCTTTCTTT.

This sequence joins TRBV5-4 and TRBJ2-5, with D perhaps matching TRBD1 (7 bases). The CDR3 totals 15 residues. The V gene's germline CDR1 is SGHNT and CDR2 YYREEE (reference sequence). Trimming left V 4 bases short and J 8 bases short, with 21 bases between. CDR3 DNA: TGTGCCAGCAGCCCGCCGGGCGGGGCAGGGGGAACCCAGTACTTC. Translating gives CASSPPGGAGGTQYF.

The chain has TRBV7-9 and TRBJ1-2; TRBD1 agrees at 8 bases. The ends lost 8 bases at V and 6 bases at J; junction bases unmatched: 11. This CDR3 is 14 amino acids long. Germline CDR1 reads SEHNR; CDR2 reads FQNEAQ (reference sequence). The DNA for the CDR3 is TGTGCCAGCGTAAGACCTGGACAGGGTCATGGCTACACCTTC. Translating gives CASVRPGQGHGYTF.

The V and J genes are TRBV6-6 and TRBJ2-5; 11 bases line up with TRBD2. The CDR3 sequence is 16 residues long. CDR1 is MNHNY and CDR2 is SVGAGI in the germline V gene (reference sequence). The ends lost 5 bases at V and 1 base at J; junction bases unmatched: 6. The CDR3 coding sequence is TGTGCCAGCAGTCGACGACTAGCGGGGCGCCAAGAGACCCAGTACTTC. Translated: CASSRRLAGRQETQYF.

The chain combines TRBV24-1 with TRBJ1-3, with D unresolved. This CDR3 contains 12 residues. With 3 bases removed from V and 4 bases from J, the gap between germline ends came to 3 bases. Germline CDR1 is KGHDR and CDR2 is SFDVKD. CDR3 DNA: TGTGCCACCAGTGATCCAGGAAACACCATATATTTT. Amino acids: CATSDPGNTIYF.

The rearrangement joins TRBV19 to TRBJ1-5; D not resolved. Germline CDR1 reads LNHDA; CDR2 reads SQIVND (reference sequence). This CDR3 region has 13 residues. Trimming cost V 8 bases and J 2 bases, with 10 bases left between them. The CDR3 DNA reads TGTGCCAGTTGGGTTCGGGGCAATCAGCCCCAGCATTTT. This encodes CASWVRGNQPQHF.

This chain joins TRBV7-2 and TRBJ1-5; TRBD1 is a possible D gene (6 bases). Germline V gene lookup returns CDR1 SGHTA and CDR2 FQGNSA. The length of the CDR3 is 15 residues. V lost 3 bases, J lost 3 bases, and 12 bases lay in between. In nucleotides, the CDR3 is TGTGCCAGCAGCTTGGACAGTGCCATCAATCAGCCCCAGCATTTT. This sequence encodes CASSLDSAINQPQHF. Full variable domain (outside the CDR3, taken from reference TRBV7-2 and TRBJ1-5): GAGVSQSPSNKVTEKGKDVELRCDPISGHTALYWYRQSLGQGLEFLIYFQGNSAPDKSGLPSDRFSAERTGGSVSTLTIQRTQQEDSAVYLCASSLDSAINQPQHFGDGTRLSIL.

V is TRBV6-2 or TRBV6-3 and J is TRBJ2-5; D is unresolved. Trimming shortened V by 1 base and J by 1 base, and 4 bases separated the two germline ends. CDR1 and CDR2 (germline): MNHEY, SVGEGT. The CDR3 extends over 13 amino acids. This CDR3 reads CASSYYSQETQYF. CDR3 bases: TGTGCCAGCAGTTACTATAGCCAAGAGACCCAGTACTTC.

This chain connects TRBV11-2 to TRBJ1-4, with D possibly matching TRBD1 (6 bases). The germline V gene has CDR1 SGHAT and CDR2 FQNNGV. CDR3 length: 16 residues. V shed 4 bases and J shed 5 bases, with 17 bases lying between them. This chain's CDR3 is CASSSGAKLGNEKLFF. The CDR3 coding sequence is TGTGCCAGCAGCTCAGGGGCCAAGTTGGGGAATGAAAAACTGTTTTTT.

J is TRBJ2-3 and V is TRBV28, with TRBD2 matching over 11 bases. CDR1 is MDHEN, CDR2 SYDVKM, per germline. This CDR3 is built from 17 residues. The junction had 6 bases not matched to a gene; V was cut back by 4 bases and J by 0 bases. CDR3 loop: CASSSPWTSGSTDTQYF. CDR3 DNA: TGTGCCAGCAGTTCCCCTTGGACTAGCGGGAGCACAGATACGCAGTATTTT.

The CDR3 loop is CATSRDRGSYEQYV. In nucleotides, the CDR3 is TGTGCCACCAGCAGAGACAGGGGTAGCTACGAGCAGTACGTC. The rearrangement uses TRBV15 and TRBJ2-7, with a weak D call TRBD1 (6 bases). Trimming removed 0 bases at V and 3 bases at J, with 9 bases between. Per germline, CDR1 LNHNV and CDR2 YYDKDF (reference sequence). This CDR3 spans 14 amino acids.

This clone was detected a few times. This chain uses TRBV7-9 with TRBJ1-1; no clear D gene. Germline-derived CDR1 and CDR2 are SEHNR and FQNEAQ (reference sequence). This CDR3 is 14 amino acids long. V was cut by 2 bases and J by 0 bases, with 7 bases left in between. DNA of the CDR3: TGTGCCAGCAGCTTAACCGGGTTGAACACTGAAGCTTTCTTT. Protein sequence: CASSLTGLNTEAFF.

The genes are TRBV18 and TRBJ2-3, with a weak D call TRBD2 (5 bases). This CDR3 has 14 residues. CDR1 is KGHSH, CDR2 LQKENI, per germline. Between the trimmed V and J ends, which lost 8 bases and 2 bases, there was a span of 14 bases. In DNA, the CDR3 is TGTGCCAGCCTAAAAAAGAGGGACACAGATACGCAGTATTTT. Protein: CASLKKRDTDTQYF.

The J gene is TRBJ2-3, the V gene TRBV24-1, with D possibly TRBD2 on 5 matching bases. Per germline, CDR1 KGHDR and CDR2 SFDVKD. The CDR3 sequence is 13 residues long. Deletions cut 1 base from V and 7 bases from J, with 8 bases between. DNA of the CDR3: TGTGCCACCAGTGATTTTGACGGGAATACGCAGTATTTT. Translation: CATSDFDGNTQYF.

The chain combines TRBV5-1 with TRBJ2-7, with TRBD1 identical over 8 bases. The CDR3 runs 15 residues. Germline CDR1 SGHRS, CDR2 YFSETQ. J gave up 0 bases and V 4 bases, and 6 bases lay outside the gene matches. The CDR3 DNA sequence: TGCGCCAGCAGCATTGGACAGGGATCCTCCTACGAGCAGTACTTC. Amino acids: CASSIGQGSSYEQYF.

The genes are TRBV2 and TRBJ1-5; possibly TRBD1 for D (6 bases). This CDR3 spans 17 amino acids. Germline CDR1 reads SNHLY; CDR2 reads FYNNEI. Trimming pared 1 base from V and 0 bases from J, leaving 13 bases between. The CDR3, as DNA: TGTGCCAGCAGTGAAGAGCGCGTGGGGGCTAGCAATCAGCCCCAGCATTTT. The encoded protein is CASSEERVGASNQPQHF.